One and the same sample provided the 10 T cell receptor beta chains below, sequenced in a study of cytomegalovirus exposure and HLA in healthy donors. PCR primers comprised 60 Vbeta and 13 Jbeta primers. The assay was immunoSEQ multiplex PCR, and TCRdb's table has in-frame clones only and misses some. The sample records 130,000 to 150,000 clones, about 84% being singletons. Sequencing was performed on PBMCs. These receptors were obtained from a male donor in good health and CMV-seronegative.

The chain recombines TRBV6-1 with TRBJ2-2, with TRBD2 matching 7 bases. V trimming: 5 bases; J trimming: 6 bases; junction bases outside the gene matches: 9. This CDR3 is 15 amino acids long. Germline assignment: CDR1 MNHNS and CDR2 SASEGT. The CDR3 DNA follows: TGTGCCAGCAGTCCACAGCCCGGACTAGCCGGGGAGCTGTTTTTT. Translating gives CASSPQPGLAGELFF.

The CDR3 sequence is CASSTTGNQPQHF. The CDR3, as DNA: TGTGCCAGCAGTACCACAGGCAATCAGCCCCAGCATTTT. This chain links TRBV28 with TRBJ1-5; D not resolved. The CDR3 consists of 13 residues. In germline, CDR1 is MDHEN, CDR2 SYDVKM. With 5 bases removed from V and 2 bases from J, the gap between germline ends came to 7 bases.

This chain joins TRBV21-1 and TRBJ1-1; the table's D call of TRBD1 was not tested on the DNA. TRBV21-1 counts as a pseudogene. The CDR3 sequence is 15 residues long. CDR3 bases: TGTGCCAGGAAAGGACGACAGGGCAGGAACACTGAAGCTTTCTTT. Translation: CARKGRQGRNTEAFF.

Points on this clone: The sample contains more than one DNA sequence encoding this CDR3. CDR3 coding DNA: TGTGCCAGCAGCGTATGGGCTAGCGGGAGCTCCGGGGAGCTGTTTTTT. Amino acid sequence: CASSVWASGSSGELFF. This chain connects TRBV9 to TRBJ2-2; 10 bases agree with TRBD2. The V and J ends lost 1 base and 6 bases, in that order; junction bases with no gene match: 6. The CDR3 has 16 amino acids. CDR1 and CDR2 (germline): SGDLS, YYNGEE.

The rearrangement uses TRBV6-5 and TRBJ1-2; 7 bases match TRBD1. Trimming cost V 7 bases and J 5 bases; bases outside gene matches: 7. Germline V gives CDR1 MNHEY, CDR2 SVGAGI. This CDR3 is 13 amino acids long. The CDR3 bases are TGTGCCAGCATAGACAGGGACCAATATGGCTACACCTTC. This translates into CASIDRDQYGYTF.

J is TRBJ2-3 and V is TRBV7-9; possible D gene TRBD2, 6 bases. The V gene lost 1 base and the J gene lost 4 bases, with 12 bases spanning the gap. The CDR3 runs to 15 residues. Germline values: CDR1 SEHNR, CDR2 FQNEAQ (reference sequence). In DNA, the CDR3 is TGTGCCAGCAGCTTAGTGGGGGGTGTCGCAGATACGCAGTATTTT. Its protein product is CASSLVGGVADTQYF. The variable domain in full, completed from reference TRBV7-9 and TRBJ2-3, reads DTGVSQNPRHKITKRGQNVTFRCDPISEHNRLYWYRQTLGQGPEFLTYFQNEAQLEKSRLLSDRFSAERPKGSFSTLEIQRTEQGDSAMYLCASSLVGGVADTQYFGPGTRLTVL.

V usage is TRBV6-1 and J usage is TRBJ1-1; D is perhaps TRBD1 (5 bases). CDR3 length: 16 amino acids. Germline assignment: CDR1 MNHNS and CDR2 SASEGT. V was trimmed by 2 bases and J by 2 bases, leaving 15 bases between them. CDR3 coding DNA: TGTGCCAGCAGTGAATTGGGCGGGACTTATAACACTGAAGCTTTCTTT. Amino acid sequence: CASSELGGTYNTEAFF.

The genes are TRBV9 and TRBJ1-1; 8 bases match TRBD1. Germline loops: CDR1 SGDLS, CDR2 YYNGEE. V was clipped by 0 bases and J by 3 bases; unmatched bases: 10. CDR3 length equals 17 residues. CDR3 nucleotide sequence: TGTGCCAGCAGCGTAGGGCAGGGGGCCAGCTGGGACACTGAAGCTTTCTTT. This translates into CASSVGQGASWDTEAFF.

CDR3 sequence reads: CASSVTGQAGNTIYF. The CDR3 nucleotides are TGTGCCAGCAGCGTGACAGGGCAGGCTGGAAACACCATATATTTT. V is TRBV11-3 and J is TRBJ1-3; 7 bases agree with TRBD1. The V segment lost 5 bases and the J segment 2 bases; nucleotides outside the gene matches: 6. CDR1 and CDR2 (germline): SGHNT, YENEEA. The CDR3 consists of 15 residues.

In DNA, the CDR3 is TGTGCCAGCAGTTTAGGGGGGGGTCAGACTGAAGCTTTCTTT. It translates to CASSLGGGQTEAFF. The chain carries TRBV27 and TRBJ1-1; D perhaps matches TRBD1 (5 bases). V dropped 2 bases and J dropped 5 bases, with 12 bases sitting between them. The CDR3 spans 14 residues. Looked up from germline, CDR1 is MNHEY and CDR2 is SMNVEV (reference sequence).